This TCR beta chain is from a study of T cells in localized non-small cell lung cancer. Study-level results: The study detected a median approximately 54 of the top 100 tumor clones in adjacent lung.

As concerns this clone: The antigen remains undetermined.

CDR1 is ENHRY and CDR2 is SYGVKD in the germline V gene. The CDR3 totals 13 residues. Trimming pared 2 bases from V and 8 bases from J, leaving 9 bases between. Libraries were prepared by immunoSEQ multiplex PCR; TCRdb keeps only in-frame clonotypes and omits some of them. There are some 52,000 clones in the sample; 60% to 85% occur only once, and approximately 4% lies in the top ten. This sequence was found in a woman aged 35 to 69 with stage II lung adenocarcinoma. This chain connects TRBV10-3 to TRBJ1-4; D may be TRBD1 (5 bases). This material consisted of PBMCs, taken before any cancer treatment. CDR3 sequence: CAISEGAGEKLFF. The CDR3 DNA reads TGTGCCATCAGTGAGGGGGCGGGGGAAAAACTGTTTTTT.